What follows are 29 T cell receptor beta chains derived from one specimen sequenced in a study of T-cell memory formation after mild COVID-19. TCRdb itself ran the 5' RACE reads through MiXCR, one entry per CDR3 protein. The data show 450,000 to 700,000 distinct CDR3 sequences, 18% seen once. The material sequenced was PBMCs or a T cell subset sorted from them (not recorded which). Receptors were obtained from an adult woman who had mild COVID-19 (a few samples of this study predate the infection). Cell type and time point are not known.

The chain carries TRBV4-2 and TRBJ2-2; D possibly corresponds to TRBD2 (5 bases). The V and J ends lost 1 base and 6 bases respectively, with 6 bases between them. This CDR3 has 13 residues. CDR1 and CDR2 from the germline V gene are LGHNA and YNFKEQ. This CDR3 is CASSQVEAGELFF. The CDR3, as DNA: TGTGCCAGCAGCCAAGTGGAGGCCGGGGAGCTGTTTTTT.

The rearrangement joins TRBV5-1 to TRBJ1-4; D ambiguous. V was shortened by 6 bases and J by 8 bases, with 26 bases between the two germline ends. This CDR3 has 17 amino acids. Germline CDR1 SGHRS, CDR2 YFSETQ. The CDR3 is CASTEGRRSTSYEKLFF. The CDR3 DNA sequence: TGCGCCAGCACAGAAGGTCGTAGGTCCACCTCCTACGAAAAACTGTTTTTT.

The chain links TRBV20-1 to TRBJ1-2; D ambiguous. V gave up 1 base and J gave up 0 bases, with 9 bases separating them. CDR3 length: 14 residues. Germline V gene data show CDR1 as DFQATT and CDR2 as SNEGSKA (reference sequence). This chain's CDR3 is CSARGTLPNYGYTF. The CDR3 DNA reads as TGCAGTGCTAGAGGTACCCTCCCTAACTATGGCTACACCTTC.

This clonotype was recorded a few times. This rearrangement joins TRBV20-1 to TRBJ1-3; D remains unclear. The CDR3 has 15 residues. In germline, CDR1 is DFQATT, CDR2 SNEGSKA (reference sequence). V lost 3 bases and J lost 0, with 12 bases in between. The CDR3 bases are TGCAGTGCTAGGACGACGGTAGACTCTGGAAACACCATATATTTT. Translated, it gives CSARTTVDSGNTIYF.

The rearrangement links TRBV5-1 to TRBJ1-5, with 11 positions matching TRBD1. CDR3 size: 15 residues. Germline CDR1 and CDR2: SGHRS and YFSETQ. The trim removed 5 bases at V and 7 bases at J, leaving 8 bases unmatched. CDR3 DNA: TGCGCCAGCAGTTCGGGACAGGGGGTCGACCAGCCCCAGCATTTT. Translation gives CASSSGQGVDQPQHF.

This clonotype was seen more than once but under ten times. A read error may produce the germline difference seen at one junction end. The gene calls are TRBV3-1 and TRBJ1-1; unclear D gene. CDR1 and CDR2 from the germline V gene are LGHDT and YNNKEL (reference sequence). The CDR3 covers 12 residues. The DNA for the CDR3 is TGTGCCAGCAGCGAAGAAGCAGATGAAGCTTTCTTT. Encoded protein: CASSEEADEAFF.

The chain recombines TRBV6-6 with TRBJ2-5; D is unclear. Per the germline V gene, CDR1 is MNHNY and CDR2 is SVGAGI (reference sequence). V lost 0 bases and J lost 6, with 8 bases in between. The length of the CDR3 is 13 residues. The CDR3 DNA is TGTGCCAGCAGTTACTCAGAGGAAAAGACCCAGTACTTC. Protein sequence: CASSYSEEKTQYF.

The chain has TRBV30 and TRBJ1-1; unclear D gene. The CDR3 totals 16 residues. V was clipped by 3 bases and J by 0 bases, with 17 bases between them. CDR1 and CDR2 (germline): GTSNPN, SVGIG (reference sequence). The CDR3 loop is CAWRRAGFMLNTEAFF. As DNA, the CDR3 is TGTGCCTGGAGGCGGGCGGGGTTTATGTTGAACACTGAAGCTTTCTTT.

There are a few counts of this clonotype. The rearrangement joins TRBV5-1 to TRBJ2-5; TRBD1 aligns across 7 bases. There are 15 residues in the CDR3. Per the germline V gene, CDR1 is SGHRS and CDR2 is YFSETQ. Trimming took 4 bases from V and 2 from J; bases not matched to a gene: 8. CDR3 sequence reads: CASSTTGLRQETQYF. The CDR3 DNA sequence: TGCGCCAGCAGCACGACAGGGTTGCGTCAAGAGACCCAGTACTTC.

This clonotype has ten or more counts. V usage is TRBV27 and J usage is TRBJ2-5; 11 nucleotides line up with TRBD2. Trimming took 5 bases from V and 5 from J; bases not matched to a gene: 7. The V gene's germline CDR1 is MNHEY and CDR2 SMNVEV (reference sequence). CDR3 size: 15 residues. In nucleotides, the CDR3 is TGTGCCAGCAGTATGGGACTAGCGGCGGGGGAGACCCAGTACTTC. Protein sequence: CASSMGLAAGETQYF.

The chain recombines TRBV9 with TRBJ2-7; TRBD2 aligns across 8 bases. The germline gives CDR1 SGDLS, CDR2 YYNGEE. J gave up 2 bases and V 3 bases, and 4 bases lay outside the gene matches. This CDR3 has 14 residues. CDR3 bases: TGTGCCAGCAGCGCGGGGGGGACACCCTACGAGCAGTACTTC. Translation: CASSAGGTPYEQYF.

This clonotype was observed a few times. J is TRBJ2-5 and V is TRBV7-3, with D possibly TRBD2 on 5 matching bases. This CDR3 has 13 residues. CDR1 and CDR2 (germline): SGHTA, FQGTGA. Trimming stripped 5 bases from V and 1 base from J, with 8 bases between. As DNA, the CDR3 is TGTGCCAGCAGCAGAGCGGTCCAAGAGACCCAGTACTTC. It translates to CASSRAVQETQYF. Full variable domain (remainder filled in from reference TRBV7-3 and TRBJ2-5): GAGVSQTPSNKVTEKGKYVELRCDPISGHTALYWYRQSLGQGPEFLIYFQGTGAADDSGLPNDRFFAVRPEGSVSTLKIQRTERGDSAVYLCASSRAVQETQYFGPGTRLLVL.

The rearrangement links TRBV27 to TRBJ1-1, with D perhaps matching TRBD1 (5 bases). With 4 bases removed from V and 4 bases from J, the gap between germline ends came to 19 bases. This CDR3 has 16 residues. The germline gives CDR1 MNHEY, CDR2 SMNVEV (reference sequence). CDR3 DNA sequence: TGTGCCAGCAGTTCCGCCCCGGGTAGGGGAGGCACTGAAGCTTTCTTT. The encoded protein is CASSSAPGRGGTEAFF.

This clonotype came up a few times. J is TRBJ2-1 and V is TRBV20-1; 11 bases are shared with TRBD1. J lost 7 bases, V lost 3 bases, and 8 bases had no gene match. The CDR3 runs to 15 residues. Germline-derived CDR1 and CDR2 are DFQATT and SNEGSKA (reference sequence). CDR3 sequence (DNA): TGCAGTGCTAGGGCCCTCGGGACAGGGGGAAATGAGCAGTTCTTC. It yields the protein CSARALGTGGNEQFF.

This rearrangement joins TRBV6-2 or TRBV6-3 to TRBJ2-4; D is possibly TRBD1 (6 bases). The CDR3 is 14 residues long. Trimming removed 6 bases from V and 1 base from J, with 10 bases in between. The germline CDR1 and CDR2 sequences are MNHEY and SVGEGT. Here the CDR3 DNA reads TGTGCCAGCAGCCCCGACAGGGCCAAAAACATTCAGTACTTC. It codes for CASSPDRAKNIQYF.

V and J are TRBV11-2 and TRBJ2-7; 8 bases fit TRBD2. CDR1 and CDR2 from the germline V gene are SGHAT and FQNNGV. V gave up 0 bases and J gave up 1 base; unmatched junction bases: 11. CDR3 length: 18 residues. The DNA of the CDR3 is TGTGCCAGCAGCTTAGACTGGGACCGAGGACTAGCTTCCTACGAGCAGTACTTC. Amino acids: CASSLDWDRGLASYEQYF.

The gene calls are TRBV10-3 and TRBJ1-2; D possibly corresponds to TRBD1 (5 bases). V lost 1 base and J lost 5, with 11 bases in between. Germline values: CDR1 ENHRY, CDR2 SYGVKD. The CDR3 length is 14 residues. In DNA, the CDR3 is TGTGCCATCAGTGAGTTTCCAGGGAGGTATGGCTACACCTTC. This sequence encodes CAISEFPGRYGYTF.

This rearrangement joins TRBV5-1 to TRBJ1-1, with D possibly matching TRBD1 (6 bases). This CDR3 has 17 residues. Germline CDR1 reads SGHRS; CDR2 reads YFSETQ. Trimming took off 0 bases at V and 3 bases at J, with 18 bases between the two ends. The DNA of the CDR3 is TGCGCCAGCAGCTTGGGAACTCTACAGGGCTTGGACACTGAAGCTTTCTTT. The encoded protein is CASSLGTLQGLDTEAFF.

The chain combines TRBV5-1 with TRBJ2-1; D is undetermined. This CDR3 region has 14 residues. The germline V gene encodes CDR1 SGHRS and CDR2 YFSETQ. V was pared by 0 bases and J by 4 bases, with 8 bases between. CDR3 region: CASSLAAGYNEQFF. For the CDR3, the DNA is TGCGCCAGCAGCTTGGCCGCCGGATACAATGAGCAGTTCTTC.

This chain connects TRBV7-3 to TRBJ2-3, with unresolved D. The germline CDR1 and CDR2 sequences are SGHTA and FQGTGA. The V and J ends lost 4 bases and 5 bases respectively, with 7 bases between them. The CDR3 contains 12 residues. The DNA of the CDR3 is TGTGCCAGCAGCTCAGCTTTAGATACGCAGTATTTT. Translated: CASSSALDTQYF.

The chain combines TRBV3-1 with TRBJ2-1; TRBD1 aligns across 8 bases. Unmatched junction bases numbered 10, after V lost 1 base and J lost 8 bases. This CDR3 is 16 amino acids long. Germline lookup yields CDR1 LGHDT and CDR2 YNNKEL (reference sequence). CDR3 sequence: CASSQAFQGARDEQFF. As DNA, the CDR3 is TGTGCCAGCAGCCAAGCTTTCCAGGGGGCGAGGGATGAGCAGTTCTTC.

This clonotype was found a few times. CDR3 in DNA: TGTGCCAGCACCCGGGGGGGGACGAACACTGAAGCTTTCTTT. It yields the protein CASTRGGTNTEAFF. The chain has TRBV12-3 or TRBV12-4 and TRBJ1-1; possibly TRBD1 for D (5 bases). Trimming cost V 7 bases and J 1 base, with 13 bases left between them. The length of the CDR3 is 14 residues.

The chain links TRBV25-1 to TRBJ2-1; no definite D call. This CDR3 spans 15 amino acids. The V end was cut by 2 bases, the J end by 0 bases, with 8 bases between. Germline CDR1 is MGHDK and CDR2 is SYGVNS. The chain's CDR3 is CASSEMLGSYNEQFF. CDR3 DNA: TGTGCCAGCAGTGAAATGTTAGGCTCCTACAATGAGCAGTTCTTC.

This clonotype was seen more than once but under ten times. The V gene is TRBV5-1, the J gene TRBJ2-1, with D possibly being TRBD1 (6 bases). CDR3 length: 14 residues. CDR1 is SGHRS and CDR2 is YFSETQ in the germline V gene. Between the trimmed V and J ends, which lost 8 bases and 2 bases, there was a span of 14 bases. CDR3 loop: CARGAVGPYNEQFF. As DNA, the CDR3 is TGCGCCAGGGGGGCGGTGGGACCCTACAATGAGCAGTTCTTC.

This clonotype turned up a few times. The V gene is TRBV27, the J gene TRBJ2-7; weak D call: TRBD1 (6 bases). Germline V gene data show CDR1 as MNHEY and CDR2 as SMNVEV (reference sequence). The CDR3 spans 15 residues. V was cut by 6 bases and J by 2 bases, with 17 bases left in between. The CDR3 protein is CASSSGTPTTYEQYF. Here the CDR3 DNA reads TGTGCCAGCAGCTCCGGGACACCAACCACCTACGAGCAGTACTTC.

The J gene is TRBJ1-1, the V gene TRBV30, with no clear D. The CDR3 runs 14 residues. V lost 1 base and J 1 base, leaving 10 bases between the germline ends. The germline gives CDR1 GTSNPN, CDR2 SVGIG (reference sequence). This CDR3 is CAWSARRGNTEAFF. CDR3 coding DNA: TGTGCCTGGAGTGCCCGACGGGGGAACACTGAAGCTTTCTTT.

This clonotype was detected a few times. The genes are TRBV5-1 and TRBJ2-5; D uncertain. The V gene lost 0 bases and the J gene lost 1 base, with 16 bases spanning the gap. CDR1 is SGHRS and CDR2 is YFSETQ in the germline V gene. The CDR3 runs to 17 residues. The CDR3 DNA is TGCGCCAGCAGCTTGGGATATCAGGCTGCAAGCCAAGAGACCCAGTACTTC. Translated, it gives CASSLGYQAASQETQYF.

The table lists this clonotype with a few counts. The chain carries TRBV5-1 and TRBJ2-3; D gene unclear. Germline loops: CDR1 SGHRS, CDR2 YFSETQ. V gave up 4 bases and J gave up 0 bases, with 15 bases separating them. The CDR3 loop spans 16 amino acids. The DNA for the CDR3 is TGCGCCAGCAGCCCAAACACGGGTGATAGCACAGATACGCAGTATTTT. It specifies CASSPNTGDSTDTQYF.

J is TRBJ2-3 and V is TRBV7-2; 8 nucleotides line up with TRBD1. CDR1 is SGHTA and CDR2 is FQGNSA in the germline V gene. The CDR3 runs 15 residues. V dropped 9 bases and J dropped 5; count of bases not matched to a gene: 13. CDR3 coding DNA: TGTGCCAGTCGAGAACAACAGGGGGAAGGAGATACGCAGTATTTT. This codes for CASREQQGEGDTQYF.